This TCR beta chain came from a study of blood T cell repertoires in COVID-19. TCRdb keeps only in-frame clones here, not all; method: immunoSEQ multiplex PCR. This sample has 150,000 or so clones, with roughly 80% found just once. The V gene's germline CDR1 is MNHEY and CDR2 SVGAGI. The CDR3 extends over 15 amino acids. V dropped 5 bases and J dropped 7 bases, with 17 bases sitting between them. This clone has only a few counts. The TCR comes from a woman in her forties or fifties who had recovered from COVID-19. The rearrangement links TRBV6-5 to TRBJ1-4; D is possibly TRBD1 (6 bases). The specimen was PBMCs or T cells enriched from blood (not recorded which). The CDR3: CASSRPGTRFEKLFF. In DNA, the CDR3 is TGTGCCAGCAGTCGACCCGGGACAAGGTTTGAAAAACTGTTTTTT.